Shown below are 9 T cell receptor beta chains from a single sample sequenced in a study of cytomegalovirus exposure and HLA in healthy donors (dated by TCRdb to 2015 to 2018). The receptor library was made with the immunoSEQ multiplex PCR assay. For the multiplex PCR, a mixture combining 60 forward primers for TCR Vbeta segments and 13 reverse primers for TCR Jbeta segments was used. TCRdb carries this immuneACCESS record with in-frame sequences only. Its versions omit some clonotypes, under half of them owing to an unresolved V gene in the studies checked, with the rest unexplained. The record for this sample contains 150,000 or so clones. Clones ranked in the top ten supply 2% to 2.5% of the sample. The sequenced sample was PBMCs. These receptors were taken from a woman aged 18-29 years in good health and CMV-seronegative.

This chain joins TRBV27 and TRBJ2-4; 10 bases are a match to TRBD1. Per germline, CDR1 MNHEY and CDR2 SMNVEV (reference sequence). The CDR3 spans 15 residues. V shed 5 bases, J shed 13 bases, and the junction held 14 bases outside the gene matches. The CDR3 region is CASSMTGGVLLSQYF. The CDR3 bases are TGTGCCAGCAGTATGACAGGGGGCGTCTTGCTTAGCCAGTACTTC.

This rearrangement joins TRBV19 to TRBJ2-3; 13 nucleotides line up with TRBD2. CDR1 LNHDA and CDR2 SQIVND come from the germline V gene (reference sequence). J was trimmed by 6 bases and V by 3 bases; bases with no gene match: 3. CDR3 length equals 15 residues. For the CDR3, the DNA is TGTGCCAGTAGTATTCAACTAGCGGGAGGGGATACGCAGTATTTT. This gives the protein CASSIQLAGGDTQYF.

The V gene is TRBV7-9, the J gene TRBJ1-2, with D unclear. Trimming shortened V by 5 bases and J by 8 bases, and 12 bases separated the two germline ends. The CDR3 totals 12 residues. Per germline, CDR1 SEHNR and CDR2 FQNEAQ (reference sequence). CDR3: CASSLRGRGYTF. The CDR3 bases are TGTGCCAGCAGCCTTCGGGGTAGGGGCTACACCTTC.

CDR3 loop: CASSSSSTGGEGELFF. The CDR3 DNA follows: TGTGCCAGCAGTTCATCTTCGACAGGGGGCGAGGGGGAGCTGTTTTTT. The chain links TRBV6-6 to TRBJ2-2; TRBD1 aligns across 10 bases. The V segment lost 4 bases and the J segment 8 bases; nucleotides outside the gene matches: 10. CDR3 length: 16 residues. Per the germline V gene, CDR1 is MNHNY and CDR2 is SVGAGI (reference sequence).

The rearrangement links TRBV9 to TRBJ2-6, with D hard to call. Trimming stripped 4 bases from V and 0 bases from J, with 5 bases between. The CDR3 runs 14 residues. Germline CDR1 reads SGDLS; CDR2 reads YYNGEE. CDR3 in amino acids: CASSINSGANVLTF. The CDR3 nucleotides read TGTGCCAGCAGCATCAACTCTGGGGCCAACGTCCTGACTTTC.

V and J are TRBV7-9 and TRBJ2-7; D call uncertain. V was trimmed by 6 bases and J by 2 bases, leaving 8 bases between them. CDR3 length: 12 amino acids. CDR1 SEHNR and CDR2 FQNEAQ come from the germline V gene (reference sequence). The CDR3 reads CASRLNTYEQYF. The CDR3 DNA sequence: TGTGCCAGCAGACTCAATACCTACGAGCAGTACTTC. The whole variable domain, filled in from reference TRBV7-9 and TRBJ2-7, reads DTGVSQNPRHKITKRGQNVTFRCDPISEHNRLYWYRQTLGQGPEFLTYFQNEAQLEKSRLLSDRFSAERPKGSFSTLEIQRTEQGDSAMYLCASRLNTYEQYFGPGTRLTVT.

The chain links TRBV6-4 to TRBJ2-6; D unresolved. The CDR3 runs to 14 residues. In germline, CDR1 is MRHNA, CDR2 SNTAGT. V gave up 3 bases and J gave up 3 bases, with 6 bases separating them. The DNA for the CDR3 is TGTGCCAGCAGTGATGCTAGTGGGGCCAACGTCCTGACTTTC. This sequence encodes CASSDASGANVLTF.

The rearrangement joins TRBV10-3 to TRBJ2-3, with D maybe TRBD1 (7 bases). This CDR3 spans 16 amino acids. Germline V gene lookup returns CDR1 ENHRY and CDR2 SYGVKD. V lost 6 bases, J lost 6 bases, and 22 bases lay in between. The CDR3 nucleotides are TGTGCCATCAGGGAAAGGGTTCAGGGGGGATCCGATACGCAGTATTTT. This codes for CAIRERVQGGSDTQYF.

CDR3 bases: TGTGCCAGCAGTCGAGGACTTACCTCTGGAAACACCATATATTTT. It encodes CASSRGLTSGNTIYF. The genes are TRBV6-5 and TRBJ1-3; no clear D gene. Between the trimmed V and J ends, which lost 5 bases and 0 bases, there was a span of 11 bases. The CDR3 spans 15 residues. Germline V gives CDR1 MNHEY, CDR2 SVGAGI.